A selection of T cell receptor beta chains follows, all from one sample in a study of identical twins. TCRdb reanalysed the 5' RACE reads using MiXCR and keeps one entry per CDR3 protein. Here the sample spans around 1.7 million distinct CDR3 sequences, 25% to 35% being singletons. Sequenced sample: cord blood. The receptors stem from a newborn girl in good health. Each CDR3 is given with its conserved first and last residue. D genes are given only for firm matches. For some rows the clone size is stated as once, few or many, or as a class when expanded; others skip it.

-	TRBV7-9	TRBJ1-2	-	CASSLGLDSFRGYTF	TGTGCCAGCAGCTTAGGACTTGACAGCTTCAGGGGCTACACCTTC
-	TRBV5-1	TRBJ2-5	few	CASTHGLAAIQETQYF	TGCGCCAGCACCCACGGCCTGGCGGCCATCCAAGAGACCCAGTACTTC
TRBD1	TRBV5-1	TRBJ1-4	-	CASSDRDRDGLPNEKLFF	TGCGCCAGCAGCGATCGCGACAGGGATGGATTGCCTAATGAAAAACTGTTTTTT
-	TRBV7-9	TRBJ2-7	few	CASSLSYRSSTYEQYF	TGTGCCAGCAGCTTAAGTTACCGGTCCTCAACCTACGAGCAGTACTTC
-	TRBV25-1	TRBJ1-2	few	CASNDDSLYGYTF	TGTGCCAGCAATGATGACAGCCTCTATGGCTACACCTTC
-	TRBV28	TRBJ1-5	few	CASSPTRTEVRDQPQHF	TGTGCCAGCAGTCCTACCCGGACAGAGGTAAGGGATCAGCCCCAGCATTTT
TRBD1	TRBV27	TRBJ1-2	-	CASRLSTGAGGYTF	TGTGCCAGCAGACTCTCGACAGGGGCGGGTGGCTACACCTTC
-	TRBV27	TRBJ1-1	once	CASSPKGGDTEAFF	TGTGCCAGCAGTCCGAAAGGAGGGGACACTGAAGCTTTCTTT
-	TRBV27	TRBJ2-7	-	CATSVEQYF	TGTGCCACCTCCGTAGAGCAGTACTTC
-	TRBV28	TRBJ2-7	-	CAGSHPGLSLSYEQYF	TGTGCCGGCAGCCATCCGGGACTCTCGCTCTCCTACGAGCAGTACTTC
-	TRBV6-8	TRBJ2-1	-	CASSFRGYRTWEQFF	TGTGCCAGCAGTTTCCGGGGTTATCGCACATGGGAGCAGTTCTTC
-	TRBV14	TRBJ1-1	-	CASSQESYTEAFF	TGTGCCAGCAGCCAAGAGTCGTACACTGAAGCTTTCTTT
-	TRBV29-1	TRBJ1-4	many	CSVEIGYGKLFF	TGCAGCGTTGAAATCGGGTACGGGAAACTGTTTTTT
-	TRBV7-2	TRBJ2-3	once	CASSSDVLALDTQYF	TGTGCCAGCAGCTCTGACGTCCTAGCTCTCGATACGCAGTATTTT
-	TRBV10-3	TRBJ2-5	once	CAISSNGVGETQYF	TGTGCCATCAGTTCCAACGGGGTGGGGGAGACCCAGTACTTC
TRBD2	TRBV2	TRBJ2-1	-	CASRETSGFYNEQFF	TGTGCCAGCAGGGAAACTAGCGGCTTCTACAATGAGCAGTTCTTC
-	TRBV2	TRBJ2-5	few	CASKSAGPQETQYF	TGTGCCAGCAAATCGGCAGGCCCTCAAGAGACCCAGTACTTC
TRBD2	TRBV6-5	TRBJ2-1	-	CASSRLAGAYNERFF	TGTGCCAGCAGTCGCCTAGCGGGAGCCTACAATGAGCGGTTCTTC
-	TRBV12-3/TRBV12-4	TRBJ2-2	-	CASSLRRVNTGELFF	TGTGCCAGCAGTTTAAGGCGGGTGAACACCGGGGAGCTGTTTTTT
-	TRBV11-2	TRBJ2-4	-	CASSLGQDNQIAKNIQYF	TGTGCCAGCAGCTTAGGCCAGGACAATCAAATAGCCAAAAACATTCAGTACTTC
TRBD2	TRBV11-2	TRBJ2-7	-	CASSSAALAGFEQYF	TGTGCCAGCAGCTCGGCCGCGCTAGCGGGGTTCGAGCAGTACTTC
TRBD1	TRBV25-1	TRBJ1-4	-	CASSETDRGRGKLFF	TGTGCCAGCAGTGAAACGGACAGGGGGCGAGGAAAACTGTTTTTT
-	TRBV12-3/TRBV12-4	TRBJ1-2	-	CASSPTGSYNYGYTF	TGTGCCAGCAGCCCAACGGGGAGTTATAACTATGGCTACACCTTC
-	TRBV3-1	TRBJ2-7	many	CASSQVAEQYF	TGTGCCAGCAGCCAGGTAGCCGAGCAGTACTTC
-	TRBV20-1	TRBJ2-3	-	CSARGVPRSPTDTQYF	TGCAGTGCTAGAGGGGTCCCCCGGAGTCCCACAGATACGCAGTATTTT
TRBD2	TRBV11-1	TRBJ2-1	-	CASRLAGGPREQFF	TGTGCCAGCAGACTAGCGGGAGGCCCTAGGGAGCAGTTCTTC
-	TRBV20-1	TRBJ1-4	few	CSARNQGTTNEKLFF	TGCAGTGCTAGAAATCAGGGGACCACTAATGAAAAACTGTTTTTT
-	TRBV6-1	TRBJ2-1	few	CASSTPGDARNEQFF	TGTGCCAGCAGTACCCCGGGGGACGCGCGCAATGAGCAGTTCTTC
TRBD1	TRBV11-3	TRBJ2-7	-	CASSFVQGACEQYF	TGTGCCAGCAGCTTTGTCCAGGGGGCCTGCGAGCAGTACTTC
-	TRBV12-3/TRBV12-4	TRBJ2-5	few	CASKAPGRTQYF	TGTGCCAGCAAGGCTCCTGGGAGGACCCAGTACTTC
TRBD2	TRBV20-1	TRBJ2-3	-	CSARNSGGIDTQYF	TGCAGTGCTAGAAATAGCGGGGGGATAGATACGCAGTATTTT
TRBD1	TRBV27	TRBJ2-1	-	CASSLPQGTATMRQFF	TGTGCCAGCAGTTTACCCCAGGGGACAGCTACAATGAGGCAGTTCTTC
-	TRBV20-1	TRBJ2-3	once	CSATVGAYGYTFGSGTSADTQYF	-
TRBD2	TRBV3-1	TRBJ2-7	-	CASSQEGLGFTNEQYF	TGTGCCAGCAGCCAAGAGGGACTAGGGTTCACCAATGAGCAGTACTTC
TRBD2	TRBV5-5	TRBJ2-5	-	CASSFLAGDHNEQYF	TGTGCCAGCAGCTTCCTAGCGGGCGATCACAATGAGCAGTACTTC
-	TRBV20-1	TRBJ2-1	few	CSARDDGRSTDEQFF	TGCAGTGCTAGAGATGACGGGAGATCTACGGATGAGCAGTTCTTC
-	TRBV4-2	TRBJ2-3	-	CASSQAGSGTDTQYF	TGTGCCAGCAGCCAAGCGGGAAGTGGCACAGATACGCAGTATTTT
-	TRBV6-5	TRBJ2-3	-	CASSYSPPGLRTDTQYF	TGTGCCAGCAGTTACTCGCCCCCGGGACTGCGCACAGATACGCAGTATTTT
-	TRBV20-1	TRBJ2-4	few	CSARDAPGTISAKNIQYF	TGCAGTGCTAGAGATGCACCCGGGACCATATCAGCCAAAAACATTCAGTACTTC
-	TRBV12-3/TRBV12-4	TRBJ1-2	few	CATMIPNYGYTF	TGTGCCACCATGATACCTAACTATGGCTACACCTTC
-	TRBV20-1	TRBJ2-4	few	CSARRGKNIQYF	TGCAGTGCTAGGCGGGGAAAAAACATTCAGTACTTC
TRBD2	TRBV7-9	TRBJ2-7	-	CASSPRTSGSILFEQYF	TGTGCCAGCAGCCCGCGGACTAGCGGGAGTATCTTGTTCGAGCAGTACTTC
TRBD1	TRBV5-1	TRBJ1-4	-	CASSARQGANEKLFF	TGCGCCAGCAGCGCTAGACAGGGGGCTAATGAAAAACTGTTTTTT
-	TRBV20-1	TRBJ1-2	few	CSARDWDTYYGYTF	TGCAGTGCTAGAGACTGGGACACTTACTATGGCTACACCTTC
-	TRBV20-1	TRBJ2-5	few	CSASGDLGRLQETQYF	TGCAGTGCTAGCGGGGATCTAGGGAGACTGCAAGAGACCCAGTACTTC
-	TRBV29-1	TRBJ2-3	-	CSVGTRFADTQYF	TGCAGCGTTGGCACTAGATTCGCAGATACGCAGTATTTT
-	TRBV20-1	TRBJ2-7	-	CSGRARDEQYF	TGCAGTGGGAGAGCCCGGGATGAGCAGTACTTC
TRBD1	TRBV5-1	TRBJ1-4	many	CASSYGQGATNEKLFF	TGCGCCAGCAGCTACGGACAGGGGGCAACTAATGAAAAACTGTTTTTT